This TCR beta chain was identified during a study of chemoradiotherapy in HPV16-positive cancers. Using immunoSEQ multiplex PCR, the repertoire was profiled, and TCRdb retains in-frame clones only, with some absent. Of tens of thousands of clones in the sample, roughly 73% are singletons; the top ten hold 2.6%. J gave up 1 base and V 1 base, and 5 bases lay outside the gene matches. Germline CDR1 and CDR2: SGHTA and FQGNSA. The CDR3 runs 17 residues. The clonotype comes from a human donor with HPV-associated anogenital cancer. This specimen was taken from a patient who underwent chemoradiotherapy. The genes are TRBV7-2 and TRBJ2-5; TRBD2 matches 11 bases. The CDR3 spells CASSLVATSGSQETQYF. Here the CDR3 DNA reads TGTGCCAGCAGCTTAGTGGCAACTAGCGGGAGCCAAGAGACCCAGTACTTC. Combining the CDR3 with reference TRBV7-2 and TRBJ2-5 gives the whole variable domain GAGVSQSPSNKVTEKGKDVELRCDPISGHTALYWYRQSLGQGLEFLIYFQGNSAPDKSGLPSDRFSAERTGGSVSTLTIQRTQQEDSAVYLCASSLVATSGSQETQYFGPGTRLLVL.